The 5 T cell receptor beta chains given below trace back to one sample, sequenced in a study of blood T cells in healthy people across ages. Using a J-beta primer mix together with a sample-barcoded 5' primer, a second PCR was run for about 6 to 12 cycles. From the 5' RACE reads, TCRdb called clonotypes with MiXCR, one entry per CDR3 protein. The table records roughly 1,500,000 distinct CDR3 sequences, about 31% of them present only once. The material sequenced was blood. Source of these receptors: a woman aged 30 to 39 in good health.

CDR3 amino acids: CASSLSAGLGNQYF. The CDR3 bases are TGTGCCAGCAGTTTATCTGCGGGACTGGGGAACCAGTACTTC. V and J are TRBV28 and TRBJ2-5, with a tentative D call TRBD2 (6 bases). The V and J ends lost 1 base and 10 bases respectively, with 16 bases between them. This CDR3 has 14 residues. The germline V gene has CDR1 MDHEN and CDR2 SYDVKM.

Points on this clonotype: The junction departs from germline at one end; a sequencing error may be responsible. The genes are TRBV29-1 and TRBJ2-5, with a weak D call TRBD1 (5 bases). The J call could be wrong; TRBJ2-7 is a better fit for the DNA end. This CDR3 comprises 15 residues. From germline, CDR1 is SQVTM and CDR2 ANQGSEA. Here the CDR3 reads CNVVFPPGIPDEQYF. As DNA, the CDR3 is TGCAACGTTGTTTTTCCCCCAGGGATACCAGACGAGCAGTACTTC.

The rearrangement joins TRBV28 to TRBJ2-2; TRBD2 is a possible D gene (6 bases). CDR3 size: 14 residues. V shed 4 bases and J shed 7 bases, with 13 bases lying between them. Germline V gives CDR1 MDHEN, CDR2 SYDVKM. The CDR3: CASSSGSPYGELFF. The CDR3 nucleotides are TGTGCCAGCAGTTCCGGGAGTCCTTACGGGGAGCTGTTTTTT.

This clonotype turned up a few times. J is TRBJ2-3 and V is TRBV3-1, with 7 bases matching TRBD2. The V gene's germline CDR1 is LGHDT and CDR2 YNNKEL (reference sequence). After removal of 0 bases from V and 0 bases from J, the junction contained 6 bases not matched to a gene. CDR3 length: 17 residues. CDR3 sequence (DNA): TGTGCCAGCAGCCAAGATCTGGCTAGCGGAAGCACAGATACGCAGTATTTT. Translating gives CASSQDLASGSTDTQYF.

In this sample, this clonotype turned up many times. The chain carries TRBV4-1 and TRBJ2-1; D not certain. Germline assignment: CDR1 MGHRA and CDR2 YSYEKL. The CDR3 covers 13 residues. V lost 0 bases to trimming and J lost 9 bases, with 9 bases between them. The chain's CDR3 is CASSQDISAEQFF. The CDR3 coding sequence is TGCGCCAGCAGCCAAGATATTTCCGCTGAGCAGTTCTTC.